This TCR beta chain is from a study of graft-versus-host responses after intestinal transplantation. Study details: All of the recipients had induction that used anti-thymocyte globulin, then tacrolimus and steroids for approximately 3 years. Overall study results and limits: GvH clones occurred in recipient marrow; some first appeared in ileum or blood. Circulating GvH clones peaking coincided with falling HvG clones soon after transplant.

Some clones are missing from TCRdb's copy, which holds only in-frame ones; the method was immunoSEQ multiplex PCR. The top ten clones hold around 1.5% of a sample with about 57,000 clones, around nine tenths of them seen once. On this clone itself: Its antigen remains unidentified.

Losses at the gene ends were 4 bases for V and 7 bases for J; bases not matched to a gene: 4. The CDR3 length is 13 residues. Germline V lookup: CDR1 SQVTM, CDR2 ANQGSEA. Here the sequenced sample was PBMCs, taken 26 days after transplant. This TCR came from a human patient who received an intestinal transplant, so some T cells may come from the graft donor. The chain links TRBV29-1 to TRBJ1-6; 7 bases map to TRBD1. The CDR3 DNA sequence: TGCAGCGTTGTCGACAGGGAGAATTCACCCCTCCACTTT. Its protein product is CSVVDRENSPLHF.